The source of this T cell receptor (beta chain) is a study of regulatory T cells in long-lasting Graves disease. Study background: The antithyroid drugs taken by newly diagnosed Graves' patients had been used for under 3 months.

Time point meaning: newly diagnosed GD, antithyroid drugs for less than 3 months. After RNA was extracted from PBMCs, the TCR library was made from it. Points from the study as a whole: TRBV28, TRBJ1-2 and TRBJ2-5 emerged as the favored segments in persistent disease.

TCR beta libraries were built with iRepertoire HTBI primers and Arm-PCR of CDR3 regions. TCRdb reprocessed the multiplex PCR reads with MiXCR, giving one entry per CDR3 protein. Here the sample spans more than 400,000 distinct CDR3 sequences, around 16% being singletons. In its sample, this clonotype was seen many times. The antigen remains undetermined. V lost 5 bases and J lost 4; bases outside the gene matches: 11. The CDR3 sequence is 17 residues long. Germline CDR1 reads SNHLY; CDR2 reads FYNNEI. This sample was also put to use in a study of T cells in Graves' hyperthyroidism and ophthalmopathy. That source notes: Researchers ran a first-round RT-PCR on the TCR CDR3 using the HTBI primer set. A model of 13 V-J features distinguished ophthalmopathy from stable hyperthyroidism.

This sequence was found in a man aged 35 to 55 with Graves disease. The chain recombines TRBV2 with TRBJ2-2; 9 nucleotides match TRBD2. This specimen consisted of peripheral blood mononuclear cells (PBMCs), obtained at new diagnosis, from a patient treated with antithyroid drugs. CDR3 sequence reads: CASSYRPSGIPTGELFF. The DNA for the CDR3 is TGTGCCAGCAGTTATCGTCCTAGCGGGATCCCCACCGGGGAGCTGTTTTTT.